This TCR beta chain was retrieved from a study of T cells in localized non-small cell lung cancer. Whole-study results and caveats: Uninvolved adjacent lung showed peak T cell clonality, exceeding tumor.

This clone is termed medium-sized (0.01 to 0.1%). Its antigen is undetermined. Measured with immunoSEQ multiplex PCR; TCRdb has only the in-frame clones, and not every one. The sample shows around 1,500 clones, 15% to 20% of them seen only once. CDR1 and CDR2 from the germline V gene are SGHNT and YENEEA. The CDR3 is 16 residues long. The J segment lost 5 bases and the V segment lost 1 base, leaving 8 bases of the junction unmatched. This sequence originates from a female donor of 60 years or more with stage I squamous cell lung carcinoma. The chain carries TRBV11-3 and TRBJ2-3; 8 bases agree with TRBD1. Sequencing was performed on lung tumor tissue, taken before any cancer treatment. The CDR3 DNA sequence: TGTGCCAGCAGCTTAGGTGTGGGACAGGCCTTAGATACGCAGTATTTT. Protein: CASSLGVGQALDTQYF.